This T cell receptor beta chain was sequenced during a study of cytomegalovirus exposure and HLA in healthy donors. Regarding the study as a whole: The study found most TCR sequences rare, yet found some public TCRs in many donors.

Vbeta (60) and Jbeta (13) primers were used in the PCR. Clones were read by immunoSEQ multiplex PCR, and TCRdb kept only the in-frame ones, dropping some. The sample includes 84,000 or so clones, about 78% of them seen just once. The CDR3 has 15 residues. Germline CDR1 and CDR2: SGHAT and FQNNGV. V shed 2 bases, J shed 7 bases, and the junction held 7 bases outside the gene matches. This clone was recorded a few times. What it binds is unknown. Sequenced: PBMCs. The TCR originated in a man aged 50 to 59 in good health and CMV-seronegative. V is TRBV11-2 and J is TRBJ2-1; 8 bases are a match to TRBD2. CDR3 residues: CASSLSSGLRNEQFF. The CDR3 coding sequence is TGTGCCAGCAGCTTATCTAGCGGGCTTAGGAATGAGCAGTTCTTC.